The 16 T cell receptor beta chains below all came from one sample that was sequenced in a study of shared clonotypes between healthy human individuals. TCRdb keeps only in-frame clones here, not all; method: immunoSEQ multiplex PCR. The table records millions of clones, around 90% of them present only once. Sequenced: naive CD4+ T cells sorted from blood. Subset defined: CD45RA+ positively selected. The source of these receptors is a man younger than 30 in good health.

This clone has just one count. This chain joins TRBV15 and TRBJ2-3, with a weak D call TRBD1 (6 bases). The CDR3 sequence is 14 residues long. Germline V gives CDR1 LNHNV, CDR2 YYDKDF (reference sequence). Trimming pared 5 bases from V and 4 bases from J, leaving 13 bases between. CDR3 sequence reads: CATSGDRTADTQYF. In DNA form, the CDR3 reads TGTGCCACCAGCGGCGACAGGACCGCAGATACGCAGTATTTT.

This chain joins TRBV5-4 and TRBJ2-1, with D possibly being TRBD1 or TRBD2 (5 bases each). CDR1 is SGHNT and CDR2 is YYREEE in the germline V gene (reference sequence). The CDR3 extends over 14 amino acids. The V end lost 4 bases, the J end lost 8 bases, and 16 bases lay between the germline ends. The CDR3 sequence: CASSRVGASDEQFF. CDR3 in DNA: TGTGCCAGCAGCCGGGTCGGGGCGAGCGATGAGCAGTTCTTC.

This clone was observed a single time. The J gene is TRBJ2-2, the V gene TRBV6-5; a weak D match, TRBD1 (6 bases). The V end lost 6 bases, the J end lost 0 bases, and 11 bases lay between the germline ends. There are 15 residues in the CDR3. CDR1 MNHEY and CDR2 SVGAGI come from the germline V gene. Here the CDR3 reads CASRPGTPNTGELFF. CDR3 bases: TGTGCCAGCAGGCCCGGGACACCGAACACCGGGGAGCTGTTTTTT.

This chain links TRBV25-1 with TRBJ1-2, with no clear D. V lost 1 base, J lost 2 bases, and 8 bases lay in between. The CDR3 runs to 14 residues. CDR1 and CDR2 from the germline V gene are MGHDK and SYGVNS. CDR3 nucleotide sequence: TGTGCCAGCAGTGAATTCCCCCTCAACTATGGCTACACCTTC. Protein product: CASSEFPLNYGYTF.

Note on this clone: Relative to the germline gene, one junction end is altered; a read error may explain this. The chain is built from TRBV7-7 and TRBJ2-7; perhaps TRBD2 as D (6 bases). CDR1 is SSHAT, CDR2 FNYEAQ, per germline (reference sequence). There are 14 residues in the CDR3. CDR3 in amino acids: CASSLREEGTEQYF. The CDR3 region has the DNA TGTGCTAGCAGCTTAAGGGAGGAGGGGACCGAGCAGTACTTC.

The chain joins TRBV6-4 to TRBJ2-5, with 8 bases lining up with TRBD2. Germline V gene data show CDR1 as MRHNA and CDR2 as SNTAGT. Losses at the gene ends were 0 bases for V and 5 bases for J; bases not matched to a gene: 17. This CDR3 has 19 amino acids. The CDR3 DNA follows: TGTGCCAGCAGTGACTCGCTTCCAGCGGGAGAAAGCGGTGGGGAGACCCAGTACTTC. Amino acids: CASSDSLPAGESGGETQYF.

V is TRBV19 and J is TRBJ2-3, with 9 bases identical to TRBD2. V was clipped by 5 bases and J by 2 bases; unmatched bases: 2. This CDR3 is 14 amino acids long. Germline CDR1 is LNHDA and CDR2 is SQIVND (reference sequence). Here the CDR3 reads CASSSSGVTDTQYF. CDR3 sequence (DNA): TGTGCCAGTAGTTCTAGCGGGGTCACAGATACGCAGTATTTT.

This chain joins TRBV11-2 and TRBJ2-7; D is perhaps TRBD1 or TRBD2 (5 bases each). Per germline, CDR1 SGHAT and CDR2 FQNNGV. Between the trimmed V and J ends, which lost 5 bases and 3 bases, there was a span of 14 bases. The length of the CDR3 is 14 residues. The CDR3 nucleotides are TGTGCCAGCAGCCAACTACGGGACGACTACGAGCAGTACTTC. Translated: CASSQLRDDYEQYF.

The chain recombines TRBV28 with TRBJ1-1; the D gene is possibly TRBD1 (6 bases). The length of the CDR3 is 18 residues. V dropped 1 base and J dropped 0 bases, with 18 bases sitting between them. The V gene's germline CDR1 is MDHEN and CDR2 SYDVKM. CDR3 DNA: TGTGCCAGCAGTTTATATTGGAGGGGACAAACTATGAACACTGAAGCTTTCTTT. This gives the protein CASSLYWRGQTMNTEAFF.

The chain links TRBV2 to TRBJ1-6, with D unclear. V dropped 6 bases and J dropped 6 bases, with 18 bases sitting between them. The CDR3 has 16 residues. Germline-derived CDR1 and CDR2 are SNHLY and FYNNEI. This CDR3 is CASSAEHGGLNSPLHF. The CDR3 bases are TGTGCCAGCAGCGCCGAGCATGGAGGGCTTAATTCACCCCTCCACTTT. Variable domain in full (rest from reference TRBV2 and TRBJ1-6): EPEVTQTPSHQVTQMGQEVILRCVPISNHLYFYWYRQILGQKVEFLVSFYNNEISEKSEIFDDQFSVERPDGSNFTLKIRSTKLEDSAMYFCASSAEHGGLNSPLHFGNGTRLTVT.

The chain carries TRBV9 and TRBJ2-1; 10 bases align to TRBD1. Germline CDR1 is SGDLS and CDR2 is YYNGEE. J was trimmed by 7 bases and V by 4 bases; bases with no gene match: 5. The CDR3 sequence is 14 residues long. The CDR3 DNA follows: TGTGCCAGCAGCCCCGACAGGGGGCTGAATGAGCAGTTCTTC. This translates into CASSPDRGLNEQFF.

This chain joins TRBV30 and TRBJ2-6; TRBD1 aligns across 10 bases. This CDR3 contains 16 residues. Germline lookup yields CDR1 GTSNPN and CDR2 SVGIG (reference sequence). Trimming removed 6 bases from V and 2 bases from J; junction bases left unmatched: 7. CDR3 nucleotides: TGTGCCTGTCCCGGACAGGGGGTTACTGGGGCCAACGTCCTGACTTTC. Its translation: CACPGQGVTGANVLTF.

This clone has just one count. The rearrangement joins TRBV27 to TRBJ2-1; TRBD2 matches at 10 bases. Germline CDR1 reads MNHEY; CDR2 reads SMNVEV (reference sequence). V shed 3 bases, J shed 7 bases, and the junction held 6 bases outside the gene matches. The CDR3 has 15 residues. CDR3 protein: CASSFASGSLNEQFF. Written as DNA, the CDR3 is TGTGCCAGCAGTTTCGCTAGCGGGAGCCTGAATGAGCAGTTCTTC.

This clone has only one observation. The rearrangement links TRBV28 to TRBJ2-1, with TRBD2 identical over 11 bases. Germline CDR1 reads MDHEN; CDR2 reads SYDVKM. The CDR3 runs to 15 residues. With V trimmed by 9 bases and J by 4 bases, 8 bases remained unmatched. CDR3 in amino acids: CASTSGLAVYNEQFF. The CDR3 DNA reads as TGTGCCAGTACCTCGGGACTAGCGGTTTACAATGAGCAGTTCTTC.

This chain links TRBV19 with TRBJ1-5; D is unresolved. The germline V gene encodes CDR1 LNHDA and CDR2 SQIVND (reference sequence). CDR3 length: 16 residues. Trimming removed 1 base at V and 3 bases at J, with 13 bases between. The CDR3 DNA sequence: TGTGCCAGTAGTATAGGACGGACTATTGCCAATCAGCCCCAGCATTTT. It translates to CASSIGRTIANQPQHF.

This chain uses TRBV5-1 with TRBJ2-1; tentatively, D is TRBD2 (6 bases). The CDR3 has 15 amino acids. Trimming removed 3 bases from V and 7 bases from J, with 17 bases in between. The germline CDR1 and CDR2 sequences are SGHRS and YFSETQ. The CDR3 DNA reads TGCGCCAGCAGCTCACGTGCGGGGAGGTTGAATGAGCAGTTCTTC. Its translation is CASSSRAGRLNEQFF.